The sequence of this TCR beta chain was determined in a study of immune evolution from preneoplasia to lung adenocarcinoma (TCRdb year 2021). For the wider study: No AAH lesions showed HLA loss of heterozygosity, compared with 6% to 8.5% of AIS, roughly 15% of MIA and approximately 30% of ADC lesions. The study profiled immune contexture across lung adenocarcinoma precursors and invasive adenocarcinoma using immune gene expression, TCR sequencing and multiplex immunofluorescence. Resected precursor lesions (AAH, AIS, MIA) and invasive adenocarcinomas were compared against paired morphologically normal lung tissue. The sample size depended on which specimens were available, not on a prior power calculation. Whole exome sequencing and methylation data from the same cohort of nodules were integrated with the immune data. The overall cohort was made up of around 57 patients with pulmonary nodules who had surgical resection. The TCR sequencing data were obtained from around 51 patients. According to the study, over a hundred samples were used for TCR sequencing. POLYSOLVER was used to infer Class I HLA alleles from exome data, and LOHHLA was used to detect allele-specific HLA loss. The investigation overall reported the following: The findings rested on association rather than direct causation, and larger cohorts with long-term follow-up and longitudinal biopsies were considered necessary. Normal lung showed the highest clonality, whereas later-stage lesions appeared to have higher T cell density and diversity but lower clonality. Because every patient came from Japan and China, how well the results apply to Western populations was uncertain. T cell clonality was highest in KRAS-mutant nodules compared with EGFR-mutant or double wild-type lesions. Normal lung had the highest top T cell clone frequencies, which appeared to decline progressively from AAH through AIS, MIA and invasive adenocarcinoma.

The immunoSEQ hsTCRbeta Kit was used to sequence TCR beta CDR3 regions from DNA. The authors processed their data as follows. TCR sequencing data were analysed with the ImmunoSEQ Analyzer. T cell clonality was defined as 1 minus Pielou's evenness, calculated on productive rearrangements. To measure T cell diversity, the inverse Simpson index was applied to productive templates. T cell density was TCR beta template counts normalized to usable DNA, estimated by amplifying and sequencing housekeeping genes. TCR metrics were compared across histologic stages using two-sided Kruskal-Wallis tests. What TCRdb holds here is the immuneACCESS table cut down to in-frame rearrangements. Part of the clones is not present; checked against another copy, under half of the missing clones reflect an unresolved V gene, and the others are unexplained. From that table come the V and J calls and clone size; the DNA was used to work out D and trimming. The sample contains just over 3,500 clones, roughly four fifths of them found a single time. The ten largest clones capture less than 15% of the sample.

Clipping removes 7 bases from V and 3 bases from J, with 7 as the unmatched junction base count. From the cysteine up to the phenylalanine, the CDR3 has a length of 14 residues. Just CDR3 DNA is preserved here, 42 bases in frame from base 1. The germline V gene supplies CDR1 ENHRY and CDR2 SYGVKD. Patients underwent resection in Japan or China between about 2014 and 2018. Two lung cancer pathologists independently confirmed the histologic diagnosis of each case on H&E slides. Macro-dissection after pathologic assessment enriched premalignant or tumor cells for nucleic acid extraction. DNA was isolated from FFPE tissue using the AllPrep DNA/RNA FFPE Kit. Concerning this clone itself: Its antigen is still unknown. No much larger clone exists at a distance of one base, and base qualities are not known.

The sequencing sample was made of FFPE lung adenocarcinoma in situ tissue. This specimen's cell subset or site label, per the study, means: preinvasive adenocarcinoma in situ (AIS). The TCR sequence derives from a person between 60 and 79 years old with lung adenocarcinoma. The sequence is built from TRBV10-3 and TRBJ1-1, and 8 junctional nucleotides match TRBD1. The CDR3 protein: CAITPTGVDTEAFF. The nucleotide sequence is TGTGCCATCACCCCGACAGGGGTGGACACTGAAGCTTTCTTT.